This TCR beta chain was retrieved from a study of cytomegalovirus exposure and HLA in healthy donors. Overall study results and limits: Across all donors, roughly uniform sequencing depth was an assumption of the presence/absence analyses.

Researchers ran the PCR with 60 Vbeta and 13 Jbeta primers. The repertoire was sequenced with immunoSEQ multiplex PCR; TCRdb's copy has only in-frame clones and lacks some. Among about 160,000 clones listed, 65% to 80% were seen once. As for this clone: The antigen is undetermined.

The V segment lost 10 bases and the J segment 10 bases; nucleotides outside the gene matches: 19. Per the germline V gene, CDR1 is MDHEN and CDR2 is SYDVKM. CDR3 length: 16 amino acids. V usage is TRBV28 and J usage is TRBJ1-6, with 7 bases matching TRBD1. Sequencing was carried out using PBMCs. The source is a man aged 18 to 29 in good health and CMV-seropositive. In DNA form, the CDR3 reads TGTGCCACCGCACCTAGACAGGGACAGAATCGATCACCCCTCCACTTT. The encoded protein is CATAPRQGQNRSPLHF.